A selection of T cell receptor beta chains follows, all from one sample in a study of blood T cells in healthy people across ages. TCRdb processed the 5' RACE reads anew with MiXCR; each CDR3 protein has one entry. Of over a million distinct CDR3 sequences detected, approximately 59% appear once; the ten largest clones hold 6.5% to 8.5%. The source material was blood. The source is a man between 18 and 35 years old in good health. CDR3s include the opening cysteine and the closing phenylalanine or tryptophan. Fields, in order: J gene, D gene, CDR3 length, V gene, clone size, CDR3 protein, CDR3 DNA. D genes are given only for firm matches. Clone size is shown for a subset of rows, as once, few, many or a class of expanded clone.

j_gene: TRBJ2-5
d_gene: -
len: 15
v_gene: TRBV20-1
abundance: -
CDR3aa: CSAPPREPEQETQYF
CDR3nt: TGCAGTGCACCTCCCAGGGAGCCGGAGCAAGAGACCCAGTACTTC

j_gene: TRBJ1-1
d_gene: TRBD1
len: 15
v_gene: TRBV16
abundance: -
CDR3aa: CASSQWGTGHTEAFF
CDR3nt: TGTGCCAGCAGCCAATGGGGGACAGGACACACTGAAGCTTTCTTT

j_gene: TRBJ2-1
d_gene: -
len: 15
v_gene: TRBV27
abundance: few
CDR3aa: CASSLTGTRENEQFF
CDR3nt: TGTGCCAGCAGCCTCACCGGAACGAGGGAGAATGAGCAGTTCTTC

j_gene: TRBJ2-3
d_gene: -
len: 12
v_gene: TRBV29-1
abundance: -
CDR3aa: CSVWTGTDTQYF
CDR3nt: TGCAGCGTTTGGACCGGTACAGATACGCAGTATTTT

j_gene: TRBJ2-7
d_gene: TRBD1
len: 14
v_gene: TRBV25-1
abundance: few
CDR3aa: CASSEVQGNDEQYF
CDR3nt: TGTGCCAGCAGTGAAGTACAGGGGAACGACGAGCAGTACTTC

j_gene: TRBJ2-7
d_gene: TRBD2
len: 13
v_gene: TRBV10-3
abundance: -
CDR3aa: CAISELAVYEQYF
CDR3nt: TGTGCCATCAGTGAGCTAGCGGTCTACGAGCAGTACTTC

j_gene: TRBJ2-1
d_gene: -
len: 15
v_gene: TRBV11-3
abundance: -
CDR3aa: CASSLEGARYNEQFF
CDR3nt: TGTGCCAGCAGCTTAGAGGGGGCGCGGTACAATGAGCAGTTCTTC

j_gene: TRBJ2-7
d_gene: TRBD2
len: 16
v_gene: TRBV20-1
abundance: -
CDR3aa: CSVTPVGLAVYNEQYF
CDR3nt: TGCAGTGTTACTCCGGTCGGGCTAGCGGTTTACAATGAGCAGTACTTC

j_gene: TRBJ2-5
d_gene: -
len: 14
v_gene: TRBV12-3/TRBV12-4
abundance: few
CDR3aa: CASRVLGTQETQYF
CDR3nt: TGTGCCAGCAGGGTTCTAGGTACCCAAGAGACCCAGTACTTC

j_gene: TRBJ1-1
d_gene: TRBD1
len: 16
v_gene: TRBV3-1
abundance: -
CDR3aa: CASSRRDRGSGTEAFF
CDR3nt: TGTGCCAGCAGCCGCCGGGACAGGGGTTCTGGCACTGAAGCTTTCTTT

j_gene: TRBJ1-4
d_gene: -
len: 15
v_gene: TRBV7-2
abundance: few
CDR3aa: CASSSLGGFGEKLFF
CDR3nt: TGTGCCAGCAGCTCCCTGGGGGGATTCGGAGAAAAACTGTTTTTT

j_gene: TRBJ2-4
d_gene: TRBD1
len: 19
v_gene: TRBV6-2/TRBV6-3
abundance: few
CDR3aa: CASSYSRPVTGRAKNIQYF
CDR3nt: TGTGCCAGCAGTTACTCGAGACCCGTGACAGGGAGAGCCAAAAACATTCAGTACTTC

j_gene: TRBJ2-7
d_gene: -
len: 13
v_gene: TRBV20-1
abundance: -
CDR3aa: CSASTGESYEQYF
CDR3nt: TGCAGTGCTAGTACCGGTGAGAGCTACGAGCAGTACTTC

j_gene: TRBJ1-2
d_gene: -
len: 15
v_gene: TRBV7-2
abundance: -
CDR3aa: CASSLTGTNNYGYTF
CDR3nt: TGTGCCAGCAGCCTTACCGGGACAAATAACTATGGCTACACCTTC

j_gene: TRBJ1-1
d_gene: TRBD1
len: 16
v_gene: TRBV7-2
abundance: -
CDR3aa: CASSLPTGISYTEAFF
CDR3nt: TGTGCCAGCAGCTTACCGACAGGGATCTCGTACACTGAAGCTTTCTTT

j_gene: TRBJ2-7
d_gene: TRBD2
len: 17
v_gene: TRBV13
abundance: -
CDR3aa: CASRAINLRDYSYEQYF
CDR3nt: TGTGCCAGCAGAGCGATAAATCTCAGGGACTACTCCTACGAGCAGTACTTC

j_gene: TRBJ2-1
d_gene: TRBD2
len: 14
v_gene: TRBV3-1
abundance: -
CDR3aa: CASSQAAGLRGQFF
CDR3nt: TGTGCCAGCAGTCAAGCGGCGGGACTACGGGGGCAGTTCTTC

j_gene: TRBJ2-1
d_gene: -
len: 11
v_gene: TRBV10-3
abundance: -
CDR3aa: CATEGGDEQFF
CDR3nt: TGTGCCACCGAGGGGGGAGATGAGCAGTTCTTC

j_gene: TRBJ2-2
d_gene: -
len: 16
v_gene: TRBV24-1
abundance: -
CDR3aa: CATSDLSGVNTGELFF
CDR3nt: TGTGCCACCAGTGATTTATCCGGGGTGAACACCGGGGAGCTGTTTTTT

j_gene: TRBJ1-2
d_gene: TRBD1
len: 15
v_gene: TRBV7-2
abundance: -
CDR3aa: CASSLAPRGRYGYTF
CDR3nt: TGTGCCAGCAGCTTAGCCCCGAGGGGGCGATATGGCTACACCTTC

j_gene: TRBJ2-1
d_gene: -
len: 13
v_gene: TRBV11-2
abundance: -
CDR3aa: CASSSIARQEEFF
CDR3nt: TGTGCCAGCAGCTCCATAGCCCGACAGGAGGAGTTCTTC

j_gene: TRBJ2-7
d_gene: TRBD1
len: 13
v_gene: TRBV4-1
abundance: -
CDR3aa: CASRGTGDNEQYF
CDR3nt: TGCGCCAGCCGCGGGACAGGGGACAACGAGCAGTACTTC

j_gene: TRBJ1-2
d_gene: -
len: 15
v_gene: TRBV10-3
abundance: few
CDR3aa: CAISESSEKNYGYTF
CDR3nt: TGTGCCATCAGTGAGTCTAGTGAAAAGAACTATGGCTACACCTTC

j_gene: TRBJ2-1
d_gene: -
len: 12
v_gene: TRBV5-6
abundance: -
CDR3aa: CASSYGPREQFF
CDR3nt: TGTGCCAGCAGCTATGGCCCGCGAGAGCAGTTCTTC

j_gene: TRBJ2-5
d_gene: -
len: 16
v_gene: TRBV5-7
abundance: -
CDR3aa: CASSLGRAFGQETQYF
CDR3nt: TGTGCCAGCAGCTTGGGAAGGGCGTTCGGCCAAGAGACCCAGTACTTC

j_gene: TRBJ2-7
d_gene: -
len: 12
v_gene: TRBV27
abundance: -
CDR3aa: CASSAGWREQYF
CDR3nt: TGTGCCAGCAGTGCGGGGTGGCGGGAGCAGTACTTC

j_gene: TRBJ2-1
d_gene: -
len: 15
v_gene: TRBV6-5
abundance: -
CDR3aa: CASRPALSSYNEQFF
CDR3nt: TGTGCCAGCAGGCCCGCTTTGAGCTCCTACAATGAGCAGTTCTTC

j_gene: TRBJ2-5
d_gene: -
len: 15
v_gene: TRBV2
abundance: -
CDR3aa: CASSGGLDYVETQYF
CDR3nt: TGTGCCAGCAGTGGAGGGCTAGATTACGTAGAGACCCAGTACTTC

j_gene: TRBJ2-4
d_gene: TRBD2
len: 15
v_gene: TRBV20-1
abundance: -
CDR3aa: CGAYGTSIAKNIQYF
CDR3nt: TGCGGTGCTTACGGGACTAGCATTGCCAAAAACATTCAGTACTTC

j_gene: TRBJ2-3
d_gene: TRBD2
len: 18
v_gene: TRBV6-5
abundance: -
CDR3aa: CASSYVFGTSGATDTQYF
CDR3nt: TGTGCCAGCAGTTACGTCTTCGGGACTAGCGGGGCCACAGATACGCAGTATTTT

j_gene: TRBJ2-1
d_gene: TRBD1
len: 15
v_gene: TRBV5-1
abundance: -
CDR3aa: CASSQDRATYNEQFF
CDR3nt: TGCGCCAGCAGCCAAGACAGGGCAACCTACAATGAGCAGTTCTTC

j_gene: TRBJ1-2
d_gene: -
len: 14
v_gene: TRBV29-1
abundance: -
CDR3aa: CSVGGTETNYGYTF
CDR3nt: TGCAGCGTAGGAGGGACGGAAACGAACTATGGCTACACCTTC

j_gene: TRBJ1-4
d_gene: -
len: 12
v_gene: TRBV5-4
abundance: -
CDR3aa: CASSRLDEKLFF
CDR3nt: TGTGCCAGCAGCCGACTGGATGAAAAACTGTTTTTT

j_gene: TRBJ2-7
d_gene: TRBD2
len: 17
v_gene: TRBV29-1
abundance: -
CDR3aa: CSVEDRLAGKAVNEQYF
CDR3nt: TGCAGCGTTGAAGATAGGCTAGCGGGAAAGGCTGTCAATGAGCAGTACTTC

j_gene: TRBJ1-2
d_gene: -
len: 24
v_gene: TRBV12-3/TRBV12-4
abundance: -
CDR3aa: CASISVPFRGQQETYGGFYYGYTF
CDR3nt: TGTGCCAGCATTTCTGTCCCTTTTCGTGGACAGCAGGAAACTTACGGGGGATTCTACTATGGCTACACCTTC

j_gene: TRBJ1-1
d_gene: TRBD1
len: 12
v_gene: TRBV14
abundance: few
CDR3aa: CASSTRQGPAFF
CDR3nt: TGTGCCAGCAGCACCAGACAGGGCCCGGCTTTCTTT

j_gene: TRBJ2-5
d_gene: TRBD2
len: 14
v_gene: TRBV20-1
abundance: -
CDR3aa: CPPGTRVPQETQYF
CDR3nt: TGCCCACCTGGGACTAGGGTCCCCCAAGAGACCCAGTACTTC

j_gene: TRBJ2-3
d_gene: -
len: 12
v_gene: TRBV4-3
abundance: few
CDR3aa: CASSQIGDTQYF
CDR3nt: TGCGCCAGCAGCCAGATAGGAGATACGCAGTATTTT

j_gene: TRBJ1-2
d_gene: -
len: 15
v_gene: TRBV27
abundance: few
CDR3aa: CASSLSPGVVYGYTF
CDR3nt: TGTGCCAGCAGTTTATCACCGGGGGTGGTTTATGGCTACACCTTC

j_gene: TRBJ1-2
d_gene: -
len: 15
v_gene: TRBV7-2
abundance: -
CDR3aa: CASSYREGGYYGYTF
CDR3nt: TGTGCCAGCAGCTATAGGGAAGGGGGTTATTATGGCTACACCTTC

j_gene: TRBJ1-2
d_gene: -
len: 13
v_gene: TRBV4-1
abundance: -
CDR3aa: CASSHGTNYGYTF
CDR3nt: TGCGCCAGCAGCCATGGGACTAACTATGGCTACACCTTC

j_gene: TRBJ2-7
d_gene: TRBD1
len: 14
v_gene: TRBV4-3
abundance: -
CDR3aa: CASSQRTGAVEQYF
CDR3nt: TGCGCCAGCAGCCAGAGGACAGGGGCGGTCGAGCAGTACTTC

j_gene: TRBJ2-1
d_gene: -
len: 15
v_gene: TRBV4-1
abundance: -
CDR3aa: CASSQTGTSHNEQFF
CDR3nt: TGCGCCAGCAGCCAAACCGGGACTTCCCACAATGAGCAGTTCTTC

j_gene: TRBJ1-5
d_gene: -
len: 17
v_gene: TRBV20-1
abundance: -
CDR3aa: CSAYPGGGALSNQPQHF
CDR3nt: TGCAGTGCCTATCCCGGAGGCGGGGCCCTTAGCAATCAGCCCCAGCATTTT

j_gene: TRBJ1-4
d_gene: -
len: 14
v_gene: TRBV7-9
abundance: -
CDR3aa: CASSFQGNDEKLFF
CDR3nt: TGTGCCAGCAGCTTTCAGGGTAACGATGAAAAACTGTTTTTT

j_gene: TRBJ1-4
d_gene: -
len: 15
v_gene: TRBV4-3
abundance: -
CDR3aa: CASSQEGQLDEKLFF
CDR3nt: TGCGCCAGCAGCCAAGAGGGACAATTAGATGAAAAACTGTTTTTT

j_gene: TRBJ2-1
d_gene: TRBD1
len: 12
v_gene: TRBV20-1
abundance: few
CDR3aa: CSADRGGNEQFF
CDR3nt: TGCAGTGCTGACAGGGGAGGCAATGAGCAGTTCTTC

j_gene: TRBJ2-1
d_gene: -
len: 16
v_gene: TRBV7-2
abundance: -
CDR3aa: CASTRLGGPNNLEQFF
CDR3nt: TGTGCCAGCACCCGACTAGGGGGCCCGAATAATCTTGAGCAGTTCTTC